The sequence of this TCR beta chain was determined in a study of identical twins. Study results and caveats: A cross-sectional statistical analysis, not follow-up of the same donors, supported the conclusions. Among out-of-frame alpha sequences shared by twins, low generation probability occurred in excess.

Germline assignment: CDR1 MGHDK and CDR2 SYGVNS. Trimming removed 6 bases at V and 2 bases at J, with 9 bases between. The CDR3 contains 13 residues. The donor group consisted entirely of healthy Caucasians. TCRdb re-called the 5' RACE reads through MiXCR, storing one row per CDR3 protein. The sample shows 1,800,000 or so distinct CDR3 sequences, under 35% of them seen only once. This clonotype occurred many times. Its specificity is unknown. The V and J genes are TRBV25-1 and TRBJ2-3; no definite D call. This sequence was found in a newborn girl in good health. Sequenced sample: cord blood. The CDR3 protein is CASSATSTDTQYF. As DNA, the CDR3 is TGTGCCAGCAGCGCGACTTCCACAGATACGCAGTATTTT.